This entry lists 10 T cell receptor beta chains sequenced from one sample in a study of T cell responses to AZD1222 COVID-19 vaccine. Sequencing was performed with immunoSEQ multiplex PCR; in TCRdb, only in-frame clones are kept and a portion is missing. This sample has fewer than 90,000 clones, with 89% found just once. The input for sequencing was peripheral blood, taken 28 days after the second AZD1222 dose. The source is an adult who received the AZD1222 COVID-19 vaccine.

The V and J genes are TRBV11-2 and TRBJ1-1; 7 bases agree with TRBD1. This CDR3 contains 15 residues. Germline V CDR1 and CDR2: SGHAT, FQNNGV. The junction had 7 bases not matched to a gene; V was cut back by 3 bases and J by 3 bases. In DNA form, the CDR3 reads TGTGCCAGCAGCTTGCGGGACAGTATGCACACTGAAGCTTTCTTT. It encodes CASSLRDSMHTEAFF.

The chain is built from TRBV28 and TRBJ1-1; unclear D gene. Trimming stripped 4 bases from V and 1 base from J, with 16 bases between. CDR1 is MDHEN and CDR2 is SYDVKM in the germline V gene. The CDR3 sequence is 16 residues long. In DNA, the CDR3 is TGTGCCAGCAGTTACGCGGGAGGTTGGAGGAACACTGAAGCTTTCTTT. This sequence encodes CASSYAGGWRNTEAFF.

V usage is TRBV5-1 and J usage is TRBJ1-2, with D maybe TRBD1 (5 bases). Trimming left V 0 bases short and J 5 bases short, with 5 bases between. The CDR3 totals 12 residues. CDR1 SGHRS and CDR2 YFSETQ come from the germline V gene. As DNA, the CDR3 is TGCGCCAGCAGCTTGGAGGGGTATGGCTACACCTTC. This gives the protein CASSLEGYGYTF.

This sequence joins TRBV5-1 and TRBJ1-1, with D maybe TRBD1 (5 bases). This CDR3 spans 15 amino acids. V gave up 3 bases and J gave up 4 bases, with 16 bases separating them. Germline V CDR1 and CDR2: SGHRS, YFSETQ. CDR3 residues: CASSSKTRQGTEAFF. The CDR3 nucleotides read TGCGCCAGCAGCTCCAAAACCCGGCAGGGCACTGAAGCTTTCTTT.

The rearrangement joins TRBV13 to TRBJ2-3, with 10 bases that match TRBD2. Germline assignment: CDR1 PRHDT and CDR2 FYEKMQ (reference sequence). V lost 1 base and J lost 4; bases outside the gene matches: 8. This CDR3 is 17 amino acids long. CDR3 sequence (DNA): TGTGCCAGCAGCTTAGAGGGTAGCGGGGGGAGGGCAGATACGCAGTATTTT. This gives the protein CASSLEGSGGRADTQYF.

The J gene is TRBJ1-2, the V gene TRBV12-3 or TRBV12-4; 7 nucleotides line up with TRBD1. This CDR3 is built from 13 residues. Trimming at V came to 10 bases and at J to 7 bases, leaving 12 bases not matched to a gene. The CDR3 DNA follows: TGTGCCATTATTATAAAGGCAGGGGGTGGCTACACCTTC. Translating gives CAIIIKAGGGYTF.

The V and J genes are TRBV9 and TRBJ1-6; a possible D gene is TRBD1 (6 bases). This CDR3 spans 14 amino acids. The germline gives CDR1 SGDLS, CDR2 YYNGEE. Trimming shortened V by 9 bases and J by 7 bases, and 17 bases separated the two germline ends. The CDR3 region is CATGEGGSNSPLHF. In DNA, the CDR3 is TGTGCCACCGGGGAGGGGGGTAGCAATTCACCCCTCCACTTT.

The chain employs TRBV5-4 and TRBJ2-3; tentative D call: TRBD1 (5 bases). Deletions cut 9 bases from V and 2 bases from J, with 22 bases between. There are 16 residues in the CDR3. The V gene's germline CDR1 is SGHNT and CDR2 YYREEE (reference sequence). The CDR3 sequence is CAIRPSKTASTDTQYF. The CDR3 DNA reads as TGTGCCATACGACCCTCCAAGACAGCATCCACAGATACGCAGTATTTT.

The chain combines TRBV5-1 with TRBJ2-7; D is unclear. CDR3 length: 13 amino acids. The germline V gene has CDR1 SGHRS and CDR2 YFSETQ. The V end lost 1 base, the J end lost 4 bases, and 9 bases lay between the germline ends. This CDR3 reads CASSLSPLYEQYF. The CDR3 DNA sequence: TGCGCCAGCAGCTTGTCACCGCTATACGAGCAGTACTTC.

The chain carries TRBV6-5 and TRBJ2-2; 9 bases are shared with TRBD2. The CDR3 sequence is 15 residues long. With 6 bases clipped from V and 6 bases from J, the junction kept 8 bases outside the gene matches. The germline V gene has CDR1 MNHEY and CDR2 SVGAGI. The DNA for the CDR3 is TGTGCCAGCAGCCGGAGCGGGGGGAGGTCCGGGGAGCTGTTTTTT. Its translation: CASSRSGGRSGELFF.